A single sample gave rise to the 3 T cell receptor beta chains below, sequenced in a study of cytomegalovirus exposure and HLA in healthy donors. Primers for the PCR totalled 60 Vbeta and 13 Jbeta. Assay used: immunoSEQ multiplex PCR; TCRdb lists only in-frame clones, some missing. The sample has 130,000 or so clones, 84% seen once; the top ten hold 3%. Sequenced input: PBMCs. The receptors were gathered from a woman aged 18-30 years in good health and CMV-seropositive.

The chain carries TRBV6-6 and TRBJ1-2, with D possibly matching TRBD1 (6 bases). V was clipped by 2 bases and J by 8 bases, with 18 bases between them. CDR1 and CDR2 (germline): MNHNY, SVGAGI (reference sequence). The CDR3 runs to 15 residues. CDR3 sequence (DNA): TGTGCCAGCAGTTACGGGGGAACCCAGGGGTGGGGCTACACCTTC. Protein: CASSYGGTQGWGYTF.

V is TRBV6-1 and J is TRBJ2-3; 7 bases fit TRBD2. This CDR3 is built from 15 residues. Trimming cost V 10 bases and J 2 bases; bases outside gene matches: 12. Germline values: CDR1 MNHNS, CDR2 SASEGT. CDR3 in DNA: TGTGCCACCGCGGGGGTCCAAAGCTTCACAGATACGCAGTATTTT. Translated, it gives CATAGVQSFTDTQYF.

This clone appeared a single time. The rearrangement joins TRBV18 to TRBJ1-3; the match to TRBD1 covers 8 bases. Germline V lookup: CDR1 KGHSH, CDR2 LQKENI. The CDR3 totals 16 residues. The ends lost 3 bases at V and 3 bases at J; junction bases unmatched: 7. The CDR3 sequence is CASSPRQGAVGNTIYF. The CDR3 coding sequence is TGTGCCAGCTCACCGAGGCAGGGGGCTGTTGGAAACACCATATATTTT.